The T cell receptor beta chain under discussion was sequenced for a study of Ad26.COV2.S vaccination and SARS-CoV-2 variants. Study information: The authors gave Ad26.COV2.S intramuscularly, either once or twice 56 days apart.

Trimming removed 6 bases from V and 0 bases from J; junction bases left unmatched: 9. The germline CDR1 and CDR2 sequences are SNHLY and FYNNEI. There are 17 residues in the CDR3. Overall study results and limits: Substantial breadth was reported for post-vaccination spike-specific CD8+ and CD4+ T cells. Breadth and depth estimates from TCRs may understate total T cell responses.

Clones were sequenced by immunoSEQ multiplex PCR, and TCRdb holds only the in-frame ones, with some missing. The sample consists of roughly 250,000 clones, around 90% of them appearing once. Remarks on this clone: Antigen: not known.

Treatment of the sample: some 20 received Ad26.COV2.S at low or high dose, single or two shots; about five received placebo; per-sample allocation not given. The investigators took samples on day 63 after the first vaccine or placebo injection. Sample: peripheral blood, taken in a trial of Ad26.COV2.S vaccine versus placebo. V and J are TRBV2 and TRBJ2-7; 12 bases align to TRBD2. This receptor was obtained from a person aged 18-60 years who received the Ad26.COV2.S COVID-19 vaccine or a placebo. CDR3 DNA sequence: TGTGCCAGCAGCCCACAGGGACTAGCGGGTACCTCCTACGAGCAGTACTTC. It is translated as CASSPQGLAGTSYEQYF.